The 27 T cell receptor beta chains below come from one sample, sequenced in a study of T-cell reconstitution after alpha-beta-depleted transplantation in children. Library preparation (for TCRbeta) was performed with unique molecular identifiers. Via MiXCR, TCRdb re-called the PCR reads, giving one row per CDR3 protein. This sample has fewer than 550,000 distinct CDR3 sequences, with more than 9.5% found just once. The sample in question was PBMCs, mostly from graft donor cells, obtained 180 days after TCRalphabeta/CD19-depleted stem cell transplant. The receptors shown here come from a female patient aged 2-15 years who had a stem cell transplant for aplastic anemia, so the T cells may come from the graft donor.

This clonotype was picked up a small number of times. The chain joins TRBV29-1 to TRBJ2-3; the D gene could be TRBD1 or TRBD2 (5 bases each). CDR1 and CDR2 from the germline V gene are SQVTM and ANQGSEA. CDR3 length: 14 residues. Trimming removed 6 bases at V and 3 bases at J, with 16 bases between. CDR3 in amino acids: CSVRPGRATDTQYF. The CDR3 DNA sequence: TGCAGCGTGCGACCGGGACGGGCGACAGATACGCAGTATTTT.

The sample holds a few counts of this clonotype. CDR3 residues: CAISEMGMDSPNSPLHF. CDR3 in DNA: TGTGCCATCAGTGAGATGGGTATGGACAGTCCTAATTCACCCCTCCACTTT. The genes are TRBV10-3 and TRBJ1-6, with D perhaps TRBD1 (6 bases). Trimming cost V 2 bases and J 6 bases, with 17 bases left between them. From germline, CDR1 is ENHRY and CDR2 SYGVKD. This CDR3 comprises 17 residues.

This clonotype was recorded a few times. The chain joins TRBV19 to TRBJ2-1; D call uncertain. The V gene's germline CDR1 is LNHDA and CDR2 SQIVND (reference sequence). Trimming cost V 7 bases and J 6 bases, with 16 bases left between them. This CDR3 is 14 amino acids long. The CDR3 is CASTKKVAGNEQFF. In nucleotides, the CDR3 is TGTGCCAGTACCAAAAAGGTAGCTGGCAATGAGCAGTTCTTC.

For the CDR3, the DNA is TGTGCCAGCAGTTTAGAGGGACAGCAGTTCTTC. It encodes CASSLEGQQFF. The genes are TRBV12-3 or TRBV12-4 and TRBJ2-1; either TRBD1 or TRBD2 may fit D (5 bases each). The CDR3 covers 11 residues. Deletions cut 1 base from V and 11 bases from J, with 6 bases between.

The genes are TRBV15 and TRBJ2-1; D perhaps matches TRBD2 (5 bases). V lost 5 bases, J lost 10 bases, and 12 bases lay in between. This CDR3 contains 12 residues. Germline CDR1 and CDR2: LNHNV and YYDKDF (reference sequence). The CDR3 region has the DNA TGTGCCACCAGCCCCGAAGGGAGAGAGCAGTTCTTC. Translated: CATSPEGREQFF.

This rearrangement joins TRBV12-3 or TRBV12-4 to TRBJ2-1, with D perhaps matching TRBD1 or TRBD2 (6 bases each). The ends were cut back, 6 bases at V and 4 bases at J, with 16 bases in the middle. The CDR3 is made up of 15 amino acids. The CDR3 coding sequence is TGTGCCAGCAGCCTTAGGGGGGAGCGATACAATGAGCAGTTCTTC. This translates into CASSLRGERYNEQFF.

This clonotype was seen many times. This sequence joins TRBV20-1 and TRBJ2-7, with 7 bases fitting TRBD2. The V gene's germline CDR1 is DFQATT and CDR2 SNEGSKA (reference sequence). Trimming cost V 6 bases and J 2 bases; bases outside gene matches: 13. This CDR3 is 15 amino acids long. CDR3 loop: CSAPSRASGPYEQYF. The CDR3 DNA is TGCAGTGCCCCGTCAAGGGCTAGCGGACCCTACGAGCAGTACTTC.

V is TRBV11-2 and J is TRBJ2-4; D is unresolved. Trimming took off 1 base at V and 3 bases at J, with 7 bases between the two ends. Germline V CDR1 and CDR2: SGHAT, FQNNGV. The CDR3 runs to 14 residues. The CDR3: CASSLAGNKNIQYF. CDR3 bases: TGTGCCAGCAGCTTAGCGGGTAACAAAAACATTCAGTACTTC. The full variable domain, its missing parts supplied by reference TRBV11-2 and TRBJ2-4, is EAGVAQSPRYKIIEKRQSVAFWCNPISGHATLYWYQQILGQGPKLLIQFQNNGVVDDSQLPKDRFSAERLKGVDSTLKIQPAKLEDSAVYLCASSLAGNKNIQYFGAGTRLSVL.

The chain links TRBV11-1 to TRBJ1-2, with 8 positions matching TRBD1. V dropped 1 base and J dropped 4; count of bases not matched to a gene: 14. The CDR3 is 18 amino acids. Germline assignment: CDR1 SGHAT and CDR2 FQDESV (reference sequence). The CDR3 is CASSLVGGRTGIGYGYTF. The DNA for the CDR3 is TGTGCCAGCAGCTTAGTAGGGGGCCGGACAGGGATCGGCTATGGCTACACCTTC.

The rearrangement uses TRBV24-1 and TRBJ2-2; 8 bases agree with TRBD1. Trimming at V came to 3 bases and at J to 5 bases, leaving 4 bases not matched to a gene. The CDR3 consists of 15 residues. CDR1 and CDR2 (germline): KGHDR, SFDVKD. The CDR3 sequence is CATSDDRGWTGELFF. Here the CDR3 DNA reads TGTGCCACCAGTGATGACAGGGGTTGGACCGGGGAGCTGTTTTTT.

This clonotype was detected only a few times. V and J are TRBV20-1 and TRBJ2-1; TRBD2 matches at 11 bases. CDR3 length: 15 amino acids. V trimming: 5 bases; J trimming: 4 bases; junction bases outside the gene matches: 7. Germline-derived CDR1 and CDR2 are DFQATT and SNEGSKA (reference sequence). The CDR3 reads CSARNGTSGYNEQFF. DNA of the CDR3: TGCAGTGCTCGAAATGGGACTAGCGGATACAATGAGCAGTTCTTC.

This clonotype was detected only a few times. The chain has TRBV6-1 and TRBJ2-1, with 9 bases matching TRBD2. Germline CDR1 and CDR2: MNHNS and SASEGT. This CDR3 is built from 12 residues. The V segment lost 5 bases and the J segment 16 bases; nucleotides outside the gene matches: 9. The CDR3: CASSHPGLADFF. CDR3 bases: TGTGCCAGCAGTCATCCGGGACTAGCTGACTTCTTC.

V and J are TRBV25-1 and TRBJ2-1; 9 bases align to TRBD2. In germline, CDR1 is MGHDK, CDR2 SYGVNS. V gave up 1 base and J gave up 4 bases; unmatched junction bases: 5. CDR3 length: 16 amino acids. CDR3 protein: CASSEFATSGYNEQFF. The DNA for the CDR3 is TGTGCCAGCAGTGAATTCGCGACTAGCGGATACAATGAGCAGTTCTTC.

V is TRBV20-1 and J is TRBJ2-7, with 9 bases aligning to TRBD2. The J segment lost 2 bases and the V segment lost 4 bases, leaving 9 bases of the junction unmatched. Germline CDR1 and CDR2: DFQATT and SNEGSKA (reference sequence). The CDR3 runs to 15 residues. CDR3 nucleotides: TGCAGTGCTAAGATTCTCAGCGGGGGGCCCTACGAGCAGTACGTC. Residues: CSAKILSGGPYEQYV.

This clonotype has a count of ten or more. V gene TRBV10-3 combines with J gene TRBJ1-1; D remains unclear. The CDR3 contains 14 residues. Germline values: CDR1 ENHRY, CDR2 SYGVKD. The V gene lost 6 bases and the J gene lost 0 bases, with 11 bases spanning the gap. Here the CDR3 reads CAISERVMNTEAFF. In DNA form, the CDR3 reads TGTGCCATCAGCGAGAGGGTTATGAACACTGAAGCTTTCTTT.

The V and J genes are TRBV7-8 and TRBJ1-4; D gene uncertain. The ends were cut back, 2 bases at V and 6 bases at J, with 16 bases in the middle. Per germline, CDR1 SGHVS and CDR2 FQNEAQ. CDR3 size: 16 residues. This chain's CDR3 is CASSLIGQGLHEKLFF. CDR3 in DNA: TGTGCCAGCAGCTTAATAGGCCAAGGGTTGCATGAAAAACTGTTTTTT.

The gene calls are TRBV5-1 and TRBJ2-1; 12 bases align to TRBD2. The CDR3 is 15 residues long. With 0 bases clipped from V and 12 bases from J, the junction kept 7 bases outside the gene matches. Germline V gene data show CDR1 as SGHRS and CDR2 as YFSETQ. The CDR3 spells CASSLDVTSGRWQFF. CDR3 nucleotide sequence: TGCGCCAGCAGCTTGGACGTCACTAGCGGGAGGTGGCAGTTCTTC.

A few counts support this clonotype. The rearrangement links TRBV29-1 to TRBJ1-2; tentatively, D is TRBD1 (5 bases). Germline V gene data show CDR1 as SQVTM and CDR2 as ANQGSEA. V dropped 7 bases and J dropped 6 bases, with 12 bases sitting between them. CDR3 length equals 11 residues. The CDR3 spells CSDGTLNGYTF. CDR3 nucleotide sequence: TGCAGCGACGGGACGTTAAATGGCTACACCTTC.

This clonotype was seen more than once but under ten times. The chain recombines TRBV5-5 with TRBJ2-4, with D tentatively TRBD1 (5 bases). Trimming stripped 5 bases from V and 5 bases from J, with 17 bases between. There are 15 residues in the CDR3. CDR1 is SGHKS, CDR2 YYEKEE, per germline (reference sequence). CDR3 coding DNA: TGTGCCAGCAGTGTCCGACCAGGGATGCAAAACATTCAGTACTTC. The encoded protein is CASSVRPGMQNIQYF.

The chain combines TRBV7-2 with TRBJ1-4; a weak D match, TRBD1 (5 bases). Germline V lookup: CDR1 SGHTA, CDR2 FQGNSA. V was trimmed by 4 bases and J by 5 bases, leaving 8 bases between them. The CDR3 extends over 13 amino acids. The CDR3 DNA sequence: TGTGCCAGCAGCTGGGGGACCAATGAAAAACTGTTTTTT. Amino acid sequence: CASSWGTNEKLFF. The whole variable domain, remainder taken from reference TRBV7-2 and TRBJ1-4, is GAGVSQSPSNKVTEKGKDVELRCDPISGHTALYWYRQSLGQGLEFLIYFQGNSAPDKSGLPSDRFSAERTGGSVSTLTIQRTQQEDSAVYLCASSWGTNEKLFFGSGTQLSVL.

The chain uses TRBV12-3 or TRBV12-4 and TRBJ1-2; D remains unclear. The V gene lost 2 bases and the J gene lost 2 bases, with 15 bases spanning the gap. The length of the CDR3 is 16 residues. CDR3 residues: CASSLTPLSTNYGYTF. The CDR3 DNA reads TGTGCCAGCAGTTTAACCCCCCTCTCAACCAACTATGGCTACACCTTC.

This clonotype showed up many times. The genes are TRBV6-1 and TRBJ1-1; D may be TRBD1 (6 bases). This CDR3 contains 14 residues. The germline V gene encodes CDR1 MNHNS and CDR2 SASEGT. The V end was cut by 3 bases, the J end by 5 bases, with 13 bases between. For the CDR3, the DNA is TGTGCCAGCAGTGAGTCCACAGGGATTACTGAAGCTTTCTTT. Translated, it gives CASSESTGITEAFF.

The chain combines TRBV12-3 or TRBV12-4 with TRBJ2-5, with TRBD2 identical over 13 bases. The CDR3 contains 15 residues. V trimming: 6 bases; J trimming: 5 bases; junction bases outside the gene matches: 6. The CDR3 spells CASSTLAGGHETQYF. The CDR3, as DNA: TGTGCCAGCAGCACACTAGCGGGAGGGCACGAGACCCAGTACTTC.

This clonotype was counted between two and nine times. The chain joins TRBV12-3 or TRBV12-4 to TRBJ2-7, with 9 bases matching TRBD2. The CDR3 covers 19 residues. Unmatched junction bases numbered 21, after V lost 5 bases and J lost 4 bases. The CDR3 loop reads CASSGSRLAVPGGGYEQYF. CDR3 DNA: TGTGCCAGCAGTGGTTCCAGACTAGCGGTTCCCGGGGGGGGATACGAGCAGTACTTC.

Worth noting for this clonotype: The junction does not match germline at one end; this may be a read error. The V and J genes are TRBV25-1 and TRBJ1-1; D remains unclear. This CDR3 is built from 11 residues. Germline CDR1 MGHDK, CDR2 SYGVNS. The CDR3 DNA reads TGTGCCAGCAGTGGAAGGACTGAGGCTTTCTTT. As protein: CASSGRTEAFF.

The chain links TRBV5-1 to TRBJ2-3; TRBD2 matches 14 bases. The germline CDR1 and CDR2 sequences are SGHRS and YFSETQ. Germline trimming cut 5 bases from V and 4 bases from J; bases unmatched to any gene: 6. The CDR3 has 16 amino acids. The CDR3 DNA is TGCGCCAGCAGTCACGGACTAGCGGGAGGCCCAGATACGCAGTATTTT. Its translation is CASSHGLAGGPDTQYF.

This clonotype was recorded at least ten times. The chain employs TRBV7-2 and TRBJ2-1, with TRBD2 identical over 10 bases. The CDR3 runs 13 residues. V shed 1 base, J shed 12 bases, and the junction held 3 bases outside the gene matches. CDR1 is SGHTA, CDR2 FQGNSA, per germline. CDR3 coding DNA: TGTGCCAGCAGCTTAGAAAGCGGGAGGGGGCAGTTCTTC. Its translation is CASSLESGRGQFF.